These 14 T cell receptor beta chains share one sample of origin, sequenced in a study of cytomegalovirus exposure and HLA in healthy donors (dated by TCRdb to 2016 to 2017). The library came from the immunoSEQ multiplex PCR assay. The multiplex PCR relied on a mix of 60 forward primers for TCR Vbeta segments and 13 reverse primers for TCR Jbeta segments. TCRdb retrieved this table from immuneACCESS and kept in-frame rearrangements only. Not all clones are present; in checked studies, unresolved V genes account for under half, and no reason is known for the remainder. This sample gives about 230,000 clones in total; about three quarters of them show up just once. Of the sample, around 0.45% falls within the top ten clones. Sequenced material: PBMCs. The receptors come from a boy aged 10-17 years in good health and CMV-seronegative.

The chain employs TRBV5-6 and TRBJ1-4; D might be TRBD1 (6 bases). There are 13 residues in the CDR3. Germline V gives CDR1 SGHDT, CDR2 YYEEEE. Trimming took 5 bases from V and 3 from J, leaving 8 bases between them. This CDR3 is CASRAGANEKLFF. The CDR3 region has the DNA TGTGCCAGCAGGGCAGGGGCTAATGAAAAACTGTTTTTT.

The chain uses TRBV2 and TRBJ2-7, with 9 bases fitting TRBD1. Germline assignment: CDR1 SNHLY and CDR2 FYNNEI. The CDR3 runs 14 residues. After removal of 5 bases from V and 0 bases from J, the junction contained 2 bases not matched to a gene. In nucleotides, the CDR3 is TGTGCCAGCAGTCAGGACAGGGGCTCCTACGAGCAGTACTTC. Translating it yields CASSQDRGSYEQYF.

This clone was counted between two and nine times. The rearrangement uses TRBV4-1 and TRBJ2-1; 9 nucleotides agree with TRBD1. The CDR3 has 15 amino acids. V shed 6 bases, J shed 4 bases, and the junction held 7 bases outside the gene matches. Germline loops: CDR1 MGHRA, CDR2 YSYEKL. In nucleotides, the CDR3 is TGCGCCAGCAGACAGGGACAGGGACGTTACAATGAGCAGTTCTTC. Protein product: CASRQGQGRYNEQFF.

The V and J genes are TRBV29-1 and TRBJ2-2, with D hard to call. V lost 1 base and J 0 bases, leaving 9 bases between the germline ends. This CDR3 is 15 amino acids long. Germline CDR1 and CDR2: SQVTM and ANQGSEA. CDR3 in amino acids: CSVEGQEPNTGELFF. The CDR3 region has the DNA TGCAGCGTTGAAGGGCAGGAACCGAACACCGGGGAGCTGTTTTTT.

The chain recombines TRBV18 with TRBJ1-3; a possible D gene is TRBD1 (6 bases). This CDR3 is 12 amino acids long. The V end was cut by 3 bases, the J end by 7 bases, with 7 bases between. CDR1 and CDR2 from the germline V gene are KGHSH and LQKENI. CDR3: CASSPQGNTIYF. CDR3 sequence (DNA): TGTGCCAGCTCACCCCAGGGGAACACCATATATTTT.

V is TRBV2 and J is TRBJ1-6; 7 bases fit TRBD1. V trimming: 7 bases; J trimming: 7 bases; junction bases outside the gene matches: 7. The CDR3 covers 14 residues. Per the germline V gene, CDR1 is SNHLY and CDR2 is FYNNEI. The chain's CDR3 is CASIPGQKNSPLHF. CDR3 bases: TGTGCCAGCATTCCGGGACAGAAAAATTCACCCCTCCACTTT. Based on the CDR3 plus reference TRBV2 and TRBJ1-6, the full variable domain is EPEVTQTPSHQVTQMGQEVILRCVPISNHLYFYWYRQILGQKVEFLVSFYNNEISEKSEIFDDQFSVERPDGSNFTLKIRSTKLEDSAMYFCASIPGQKNSPLHFGNGTRLTVT.

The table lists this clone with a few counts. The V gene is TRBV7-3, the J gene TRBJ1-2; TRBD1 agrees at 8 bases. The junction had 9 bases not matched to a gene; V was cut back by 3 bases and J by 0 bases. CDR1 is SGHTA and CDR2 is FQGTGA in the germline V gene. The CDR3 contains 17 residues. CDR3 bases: TGTGCCAGCAGCTTCACCCCAGGGGGCCGGCCTAACTATGGCTACACCTTC. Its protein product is CASSFTPGGRPNYGYTF.

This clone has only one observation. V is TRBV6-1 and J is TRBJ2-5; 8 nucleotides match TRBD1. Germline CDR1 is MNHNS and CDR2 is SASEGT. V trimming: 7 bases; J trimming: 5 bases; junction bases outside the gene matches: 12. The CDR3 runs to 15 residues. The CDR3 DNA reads TGTGCCAGCATACACGGAGGGACAGGACACGAGACCCAGTACTTC. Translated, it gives CASIHGGTGHETQYF.

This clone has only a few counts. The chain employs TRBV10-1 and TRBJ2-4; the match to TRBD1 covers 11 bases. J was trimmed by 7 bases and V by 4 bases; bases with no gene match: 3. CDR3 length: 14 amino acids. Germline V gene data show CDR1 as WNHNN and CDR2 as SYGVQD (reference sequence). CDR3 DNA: TGCGCCAGCAGTGGGGGGGACAGGGGGAACATTCAGTACTTC. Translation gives CASSGGDRGNIQYF.

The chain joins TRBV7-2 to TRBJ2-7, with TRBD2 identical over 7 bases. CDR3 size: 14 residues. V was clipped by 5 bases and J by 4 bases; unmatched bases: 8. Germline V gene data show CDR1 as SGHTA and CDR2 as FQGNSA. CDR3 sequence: CASSRTSFGYEQYF. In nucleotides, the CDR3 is TGTGCCAGCAGCCGGACTAGTTTTGGGTACGAGCAGTACTTC.

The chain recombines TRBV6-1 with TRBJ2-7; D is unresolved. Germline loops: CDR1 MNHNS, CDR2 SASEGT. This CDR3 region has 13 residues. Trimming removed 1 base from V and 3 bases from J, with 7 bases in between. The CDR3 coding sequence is TGTGCCAGCAGTGAAGTCCCAGACTACGAGCAGTACTTC. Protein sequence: CASSEVPDYEQYF.

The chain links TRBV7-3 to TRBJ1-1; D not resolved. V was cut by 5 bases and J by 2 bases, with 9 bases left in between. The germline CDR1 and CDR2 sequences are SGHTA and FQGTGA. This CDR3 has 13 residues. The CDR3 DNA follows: TGTGCCAGCAGCCGCGAGTCTAACACTGAAGCTTTCTTT. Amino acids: CASSRESNTEAFF.

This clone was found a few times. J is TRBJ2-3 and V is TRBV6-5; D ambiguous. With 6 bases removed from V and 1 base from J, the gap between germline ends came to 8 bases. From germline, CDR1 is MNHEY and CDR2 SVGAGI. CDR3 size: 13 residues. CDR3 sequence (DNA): TGTGCCAGCAGCCGCGGCGGCACAGATACGCAGTATTTT. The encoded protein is CASSRGGTDTQYF.

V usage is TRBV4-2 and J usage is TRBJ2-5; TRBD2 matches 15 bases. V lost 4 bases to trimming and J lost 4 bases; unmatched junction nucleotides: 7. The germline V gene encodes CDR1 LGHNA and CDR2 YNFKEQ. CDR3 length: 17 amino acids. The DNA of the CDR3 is TGTGCCAGCAGCCTCGGGACTAGCGGGAGGCAGGTAGAGACCCAGTACTTC. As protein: CASSLGTSGRQVETQYF.